This entry lists 16 T cell receptor beta chains sequenced from one sample in a study of cytomegalovirus exposure and HLA in healthy donors. The PCR employed 60 Vbeta primers together with 13 Jbeta primers. Sequencing used immunoSEQ multiplex PCR; TCRdb keeps in-frame clones, though not all of them. This sample carries 80,000 or so clones, approximately 78% of them seen once, and the ten largest clones take around 4.5%. The sequenced material came from PBMCs. The receptor source for this set is a man aged 40-55 years in good health and CMV-seronegative.

V gene TRBV19 combines with J gene TRBJ1-1; possibly TRBD1 for D (5 bases). This CDR3 contains 15 residues. Trimming took off 3 bases at V and 3 bases at J, with 14 bases between the two ends. Germline values: CDR1 LNHDA, CDR2 SQIVND (reference sequence). In DNA form, the CDR3 reads TGTGCCAGTAGTATCGCGGCAGGGAGGTACACTGAAGCTTTCTTT. This codes for CASSIAAGRYTEAFF.

The chain combines TRBV7-6 with TRBJ1-2; 7 nucleotides align to TRBD1. CDR3 length: 14 amino acids. V lost 5 bases, J lost 6 bases, and 9 bases stayed unmatched. The germline CDR1 and CDR2 sequences are SGHVS and FNYEAQ. CDR3 in DNA: TGTGCCAGCAGCCTCCTCGACAGGGACCATGGCTACACCTTC. This sequence encodes CASSLLDRDHGYTF.

The V and J genes are TRBV15 and TRBJ1-6; D gene uncertain. This CDR3 contains 13 residues. Looked up from germline, CDR1 is LNHNV and CDR2 is YYDKDF (reference sequence). V gave up 4 bases and J gave up 5 bases, with 6 bases separating them. CDR3 nucleotides: TGTGCCACCAGCACCTTTAATAATTCACCCCTCCACTTT. It encodes CATSTFNNSPLHF.

The V gene is TRBV11-2, the J gene TRBJ1-1, with 8 bases lining up with TRBD1. V was pared by 5 bases and J by 5 bases, with 10 bases of the junction left unmatched. The CDR3 contains 15 residues. CDR1 is SGHAT, CDR2 FQNNGV, per germline. The CDR3, as DNA: TGTGCCAGCAGCCCCCAGGGGGCGTTCGGGACTGAAGCTTTCTTT. This gives the protein CASSPQGAFGTEAFF.

The chain links TRBV5-6 to TRBJ2-5, with a tentative D call TRBD2 (5 bases). The CDR3 is 16 amino acids. V was shortened by 10 bases and J by 1 base, with 23 bases between the two germline ends. The germline V gene has CDR1 SGHDT and CDR2 YYEEEE. For the CDR3, the DNA is TGTGCCTCCAGCTATAGCTGGCTAGAGGGCCAAGAGACCCAGTACTTC. Its translation: CASSYSWLEGQETQYF.

The chain links TRBV7-2 to TRBJ2-1, with D unclear. The V end was cut by 5 bases, the J end by 7 bases, with 9 bases between. Looked up from germline, CDR1 is SGHTA and CDR2 is FQGNSA. The CDR3 has 12 amino acids. Written as DNA, the CDR3 is TGTGCCAGCAGCCCTAGGTCGAATGAGCAGTTCTTC. This encodes CASSPRSNEQFF.

The V and J genes are TRBV6-1 and TRBJ2-7; possible D gene TRBD1, 8 bases. Trimming removed 0 bases from V and 3 bases from J, with 12 bases in between. In germline, CDR1 is MNHNS, CDR2 SASEGT. The CDR3 has 15 residues. CDR3 nucleotide sequence: TGTGCCAGCAGTGAAGCAACAGGGGGGGTCTACGAGCAGTACTTC. Encoded protein: CASSEATGGVYEQYF.

This clone was seen a single time. The CDR3 bases are TGTGCCATCAGTGAGCCCGGGACAGCATATGGCTACACCTTC. Amino acids: CAISEPGTAYGYTF. V gene TRBV10-3 combines with J gene TRBJ1-2, with 7 positions matching TRBD1. Per germline, CDR1 ENHRY and CDR2 SYGVKD. V was pared by 2 bases and J by 5 bases, with 5 bases of the junction left unmatched. CDR3 length: 14 residues.

The chain joins TRBV6-6 to TRBJ2-4; 8 positions match TRBD1. CDR3 length: 15 amino acids. Germline CDR1 reads MNHNY; CDR2 reads SVGAGI (reference sequence). J was trimmed by 1 base and V by 10 bases; bases with no gene match: 9. The CDR3 sequence is CATSGTGTAKNIQYF. In DNA form, the CDR3 reads TGTGCCACGTCCGGGACAGGTACTGCCAAAAACATTCAGTACTTC.

The chain recombines TRBV5-8 with TRBJ2-7, with D maybe TRBD1 (6 bases). Germline V CDR1 and CDR2: SGHTS, YDEGEE. V was trimmed by 5 bases and J by 2 bases, leaving 8 bases between them. The CDR3 loop spans 12 amino acids. CDR3 sequence: CASSGQTYEQYF. CDR3 nucleotide sequence: TGTGCCAGCAGTGGACAGACCTACGAGCAGTACTTC.

V and J are TRBV30 and TRBJ2-7; 7 positions match TRBD2. There are 14 residues in the CDR3. Trimming at V came to 0 bases and at J to 3 bases, leaving 5 bases not matched to a gene. Germline CDR1 reads GTSNPN; CDR2 reads SVGIG (reference sequence). CDR3 nucleotides: TGTGCCTGGAGTGTCGCTAGCGGACTCTACGAGCAGTACTTC. Residues: CAWSVASGLYEQYF.

The chain joins TRBV19 to TRBJ2-2, with 7 bases identical to TRBD2. This CDR3 contains 15 residues. CDR1 LNHDA and CDR2 SQIVND come from the germline V gene (reference sequence). After removal of 5 bases from V and 7 bases from J, the junction contained 10 bases not matched to a gene. The CDR3 bases are TGTGCCAGTAGTTCCGGGACTACTTCGGGCGGGGAGCTGTTTTTT. It translates to CASSSGTTSGGELFF.

This clone has more than one count but fewer than ten. The chain joins TRBV6-5 to TRBJ2-7; TRBD1 matches at 7 bases. Germline CDR1 reads MNHEY; CDR2 reads SVGAGI. The V and J ends lost 5 bases and 2 bases, in that order; junction bases with no gene match: 6. The CDR3 contains 14 residues. The CDR3 protein is CASSQSRGTYEQYF. The CDR3 coding sequence is TGTGCCAGCAGTCAAAGCAGGGGGACCTACGAGCAGTACTTC.

This clone has only one observation. The chain is built from TRBV5-6 and TRBJ2-7, with 9 bases identical to TRBD1. Germline V gene sequence: CDR1 SGHDT, CDR2 YYEEEE. Trimming took 3 bases from V and 12 from J; bases not matched to a gene: 13. The CDR3 length is 14 residues. The CDR3 sequence: CASSSWTGVPRRYF. CDR3 bases: TGTGCCAGCAGCTCCTGGACAGGGGTACCTCGGCGGTACTTC.

The DNA for the CDR3 is TGTGCCAGTAGCACGAGGCTAGCGGCCTCTAGTGAGCAGTACTTC. The encoded protein is CASSTRLAASSEQYF. The gene calls are TRBV19 and TRBJ2-7; 7 bases align to TRBD2. The V and J ends lost 6 bases and 7 bases, in that order; junction bases with no gene match: 15. Germline loops: CDR1 LNHDA, CDR2 SQIVND (reference sequence). The CDR3 is 15 residues long.

The chain joins TRBV11-1 to TRBJ1-2, with TRBD1 identical over 8 bases. The CDR3 is made up of 14 amino acids. Losses at the gene ends were 4 bases for V and 4 bases for J; bases not matched to a gene: 5. Germline V gene lookup returns CDR1 SGHAT and CDR2 FQDESV (reference sequence). The CDR3: CASSSPGTGYGYTF. Written as DNA, the CDR3 is TGTGCCAGCAGCTCCCCCGGGACAGGCTATGGCTACACCTTC.